A selection of T cell receptor beta chains follows, all from one sample in a study of regulatory T cells in long-lasting Graves disease. One entry per CDR3 protein, called by TCRdb with MiXCR from the multiplex PCR reads. The data show a few hundred thousand distinct CDR3 sequences, around 23% seen once. Sequencing used peripheral blood mononuclear cells (PBMCs), obtained when the disease was refractory, from a patient treated with antithyroid drugs. All receptors derive from a female donor with Graves disease. The CDR3 runs from the conserved cysteine through the conserved F or W. Each record gives: clone size, J gene, CDR3 length, V gene, D gene, CDR3 DNA, CDR3 protein. The D gene is left open where the match is weak. The listing skips clone size in some rows; elsewhere it reads once, few, many or a size class.

-	TRBJ2-7	12	TRBV10-3	TRBD1	TGTGCCACTCAGGGGGCGCAGAACGAGCAGTACTTC	CATQGAQNEQYF
many	TRBJ1-2	13	TRBV7-9	-	TGTGCCAGCAGCTCGAGGGGGAGCTATGGCTACACCTTC	CASSSRGSYGYTF
-	TRBJ2-5	14	TRBV19	-	TGTGCCAGTAGTATCGAACGGGGGTTCGAGACCCAGTGCTTC	CASSIERGFETQCF
few	TRBJ1-3	14	TRBV20-1	-	TGCAGTGCTAGGTCTGCACCCTCTGGAAACACCATATATTTT	CSARSAPSGNTIYF
many	TRBJ2-5	15	TRBV6-5	-	TGTGCCAGCAGTTTGATTTGGACAGATCAAGAGACCCAGTACTTC	CASSLIWTDQETQYF
few	TRBJ2-7	15	TRBV10-3	TRBD1	TGTGCCATCAGTGAGGATCAGGGGGTTTACTACGAGCAGTACTTC	CAISEDQGVYYEQYF
few	TRBJ2-7	15	TRBV5-6	TRBD2	TGTGCCAGCAACAAGCAACGCGGGGGGCCTATCGAGCAGTACTTC	CASNKQRGGPIEQYF
-	TRBJ2-6	17	TRBV3-1	-	TGTGCCAGCAGCGCCCGGGACGGAAATATTGGGGCCAACGTCCTGACTTTC	CASSARDGNIGANVLTF
-	TRBJ2-7	18	TRBV6-2/TRBV6-3	TRBD2	TGTGCCAGCGGGGCCGACAGTAAGGGCAAGCGGGAGATCTACGAGCAGTACTTC	CASGADSKGKREIYEQYF
few	TRBJ1-1	14	TRBV19	TRBD1	TGTGCCAGTAGTAAAGGGACAGGTGACCCTGAAGCTTTCTTT	CASSKGTGDPEAFF
few	TRBJ2-7	14	TRBV20-1	TRBD2	TGCAGTGCTAGTTCTAGCGGGAGGTTGGGTGAGCAGTACTTC	CSASSSGRLGEQYF
-	TRBJ1-5	13	TRBV20-1	-	TGCAGTGCTAGGGGCACGAACAATCAGCCCCAGCATTTT	CSARGTNNQPQHF
many	TRBJ2-5	14	TRBV28	TRBD2	TGTGCCAGCGATAGCGGGATGTACCAAGAGACCCAGTACTTC	CASDSGMYQETQYF
many	TRBJ2-5	18	TRBV28	-	TGTGCCAGCAGGAGTACAGCGGCGGGGTCAGGGGTCCAAGAGACCCAGTACTTC	CASRSTAAGSGVQETQYF
many	TRBJ2-7	14	TRBV28	TRBD1	TGTGCCAGCAGTCTGGACAGGGGGTTCGACGAGCAGTACTTC	CASSLDRGFDEQYF
many	TRBJ2-5	15	TRBV7-9	-	TGTGCCAGCAGCCAGTACCCGACTAGAGAAGAGACCCAGTACTTC	CASSQYPTREETQYF
-	TRBJ2-2	18	TRBV19	-	TGTGCCAGTACATCACTTTTCCTAGCAGAATCGAACACCGGGGAGCTGTTTTTT	CASTSLFLAESNTGELFF
few	TRBJ2-6	15	TRBV6-2/TRBV6-3	-	TGTGCCAGCCGGAATTCTGGAGGCGGGGCCAACGTCCTGACTTTC	CASRNSGGGANVLTF
-	TRBJ2-7	14	TRBV5-1	-	TGCGCCAGCAGCTGGTTTTCGGGAGACTACGAGCAGTACTTC	CASSWFSGDYEQYF
-	TRBJ2-7	14	TRBV6-1	-	TGTGCCAGCAACCAGGGGTATTTGGGCTACGAGCAGTACTTC	CASNQGYLGYEQYF
few	TRBJ2-5	13	TRBV20-1	-	TGCAGTGGTAGGGGACCCCAGGCGGGAACCCAGTACTTC	CSGRGPQAGTQYF
many	TRBJ1-1	13	TRBV12-3/TRBV12-4	-	TGTGCCAGCAGTCCACAGGTGAACACTGAAGCTTTCTTT	CASSPQVNTEAFF
few	TRBJ2-7	13	TRBV30	-	TGTGCCTGGAGTGTAGAGGGACTGAACGAGCAGTACTTC	CAWSVEGLNEQYF
many	TRBJ1-2	14	TRBV11-2	TRBD1	TGTGCCAGCAGCCCAGGACAGGGGGACTATGGCTACACCTTC	CASSPGQGDYGYTF
few	TRBJ2-2	14	TRBV11-2	TRBD1	TGTGCCAGCAGCTTGACAGGGGGTTTCGGGGAGCTGTTTTTT	CASSLTGGFGELFF
-	TRBJ2-1	15	TRBV5-1	TRBD2	TGCGCCAGCAGCTCGGGACTAGTCCCATACAATGAGCAGTTCTTC	CASSSGLVPYNEQFF
many	TRBJ1-6	13	TRBV6-1	-	TGTGCCAGCCGATGGTCCTATAATTCACCCCTCCACTTT	CASRWSYNSPLHF
few	TRBJ1-1	15	TRBV6-2/TRBV6-3	TRBD1	TGTGCCAGCAGCAGGATGGGACAGATGAACACTGAAGCTTTCTTT	CASSRMGQMNTEAFF
many	TRBJ1-5	15	TRBV20-1	TRBD1	TGCAGTGCTAGAGCGGCGACAGGGGTTGGTCAGCCCCAGCATTTT	CSARAATGVGQPQHF
few	TRBJ1-4	14	TRBV20-1	-	TGCAGTGCTAGAGGGGCAGCAACTAATGAAAAACTGTTTTTT	CSARGAATNEKLFF
-	TRBJ2-7	14	TRBV29-1	-	TGCAGCGTTGAAGAATTAGGTGGCCCCTACGAGCAGTACTTC	CSVEELGGPYEQYF
-	TRBJ1-5	14	TRBV3-1	TRBD1	TGTGCCAGCAGCTACAGGGGCGGCAATCAGCCCCAGCATTTT	CASSYRGGNQPQHF
-	TRBJ1-4	14	TRBV7-2	TRBD1	TGTGCCAGCAGGACACAGGGGGAAAGTGAAAAACTGTTTTTT	CASRTQGESEKLFF
many	TRBJ1-2	13	TRBV29-1	-	TGCAGCGTTGAGCAACTTCTAAACTATGGCTACACCTTC	CSVEQLLNYGYTF
-	TRBJ2-1	15	TRBV28	-	TGTGCCAGCAGTTTCATTGGGGCGCGCGTCAATGAGCAGTTCTTC	CASSFIGARVNEQFF
-	TRBJ2-2	12	TRBV29-1	-	TGCAGCGTTATCTTGAACACCGGGGAGCTGTTTTTT	CSVILNTGELFF
many	TRBJ1-5	13	TRBV6-1	-	TGTGCCAGCAGTGTTGGTGGGCGCCAGCCCCAGCATTTT	CASSVGGRQPQHF
many	TRBJ1-1	11	TRBV30	-	TGTGCCCGGAGGTTCCTCACTGAAGCTTTCTTT	CARRFLTEAFF
few	TRBJ2-2	15	TRBV10-3	-	TGTGCCATCAGTCCAGGGGCGGCGAACACCGGGGAGCTGTTTTTT	CAISPGAANTGELFF
few	TRBJ2-1	10	TRBV29-1	-	TGCAGCGTTGCGACGGTTGAGCAGTTCTTC	CSVATVEQFF
many	TRBJ2-5	13	TRBV12-3/TRBV12-4	-	TGTGCCAGCAGTCCCGACGGAAGGGAGACCCAGTACTTC	CASSPDGRETQYF
-	TRBJ1-4	13	TRBV18	-	TGTGCCAGCTCACCTGATCCAAATGAAAAACTGTTTTTT	CASSPDPNEKLFF
-	TRBJ2-5	12	TRBV29-1	-	TGCAGCGTTAATCGGGTGGGAGAGACCCAGTACTTC	CSVNRVGETQYF
-	TRBJ2-1	14	TRBV9	-	TGCGCCAGCAGAGAACGGGGGCCCTACAATGAGCAGTTCTTC	CASRERGPYNEQFF
-	TRBJ2-2	16	TRBV12-3/TRBV12-4	TRBD2	TGTGCCAGCAGCCCCGGGACTAGCGGGATGACTGGGGAGCTGTTTTTT	CASSPGTSGMTGELFF
few	TRBJ2-7	17	TRBV20-1	TRBD2	TGCAGTGCTAGGGGACGGACTAGCGGGAGTGTGCCATACGAGCAGTACTTC	CSARGRTSGSVPYEQYF
-	TRBJ2-1	11	TRBV28	-	TGTGCCAGCAGTTTTTGGGTTGAGCAGTTCTTC	CASSFWVEQFF
-	TRBJ2-5	14	TRBV28	-	TGTGCCAGCAGTTTGTACAGTTCAAGAAGGGACCAGTACTTC	CASSLYSSRRDQYF
few	TRBJ1-5	14	TRBV7-2	-	TGTGCCAGCAGCGAACAAGGGTACGGGCAGCCCCAGCATTTT	CASSEQGYGQPQHF
many	TRBJ1-4	16	TRBV30	TRBD1	TGTGCCTGTCTGACCTACTCCGGGACAGAGGGGGAAAAACTGTTTTTT	CACLTYSGTEGEKLFF
-	TRBJ2-6	17	TRBV25-1	TRBD1	TGTGCCAGCAGTGAACCACCACAGGGGCCGGACGGACCCGTCCTGACTTTC	CASSEPPQGPDGPVLTF